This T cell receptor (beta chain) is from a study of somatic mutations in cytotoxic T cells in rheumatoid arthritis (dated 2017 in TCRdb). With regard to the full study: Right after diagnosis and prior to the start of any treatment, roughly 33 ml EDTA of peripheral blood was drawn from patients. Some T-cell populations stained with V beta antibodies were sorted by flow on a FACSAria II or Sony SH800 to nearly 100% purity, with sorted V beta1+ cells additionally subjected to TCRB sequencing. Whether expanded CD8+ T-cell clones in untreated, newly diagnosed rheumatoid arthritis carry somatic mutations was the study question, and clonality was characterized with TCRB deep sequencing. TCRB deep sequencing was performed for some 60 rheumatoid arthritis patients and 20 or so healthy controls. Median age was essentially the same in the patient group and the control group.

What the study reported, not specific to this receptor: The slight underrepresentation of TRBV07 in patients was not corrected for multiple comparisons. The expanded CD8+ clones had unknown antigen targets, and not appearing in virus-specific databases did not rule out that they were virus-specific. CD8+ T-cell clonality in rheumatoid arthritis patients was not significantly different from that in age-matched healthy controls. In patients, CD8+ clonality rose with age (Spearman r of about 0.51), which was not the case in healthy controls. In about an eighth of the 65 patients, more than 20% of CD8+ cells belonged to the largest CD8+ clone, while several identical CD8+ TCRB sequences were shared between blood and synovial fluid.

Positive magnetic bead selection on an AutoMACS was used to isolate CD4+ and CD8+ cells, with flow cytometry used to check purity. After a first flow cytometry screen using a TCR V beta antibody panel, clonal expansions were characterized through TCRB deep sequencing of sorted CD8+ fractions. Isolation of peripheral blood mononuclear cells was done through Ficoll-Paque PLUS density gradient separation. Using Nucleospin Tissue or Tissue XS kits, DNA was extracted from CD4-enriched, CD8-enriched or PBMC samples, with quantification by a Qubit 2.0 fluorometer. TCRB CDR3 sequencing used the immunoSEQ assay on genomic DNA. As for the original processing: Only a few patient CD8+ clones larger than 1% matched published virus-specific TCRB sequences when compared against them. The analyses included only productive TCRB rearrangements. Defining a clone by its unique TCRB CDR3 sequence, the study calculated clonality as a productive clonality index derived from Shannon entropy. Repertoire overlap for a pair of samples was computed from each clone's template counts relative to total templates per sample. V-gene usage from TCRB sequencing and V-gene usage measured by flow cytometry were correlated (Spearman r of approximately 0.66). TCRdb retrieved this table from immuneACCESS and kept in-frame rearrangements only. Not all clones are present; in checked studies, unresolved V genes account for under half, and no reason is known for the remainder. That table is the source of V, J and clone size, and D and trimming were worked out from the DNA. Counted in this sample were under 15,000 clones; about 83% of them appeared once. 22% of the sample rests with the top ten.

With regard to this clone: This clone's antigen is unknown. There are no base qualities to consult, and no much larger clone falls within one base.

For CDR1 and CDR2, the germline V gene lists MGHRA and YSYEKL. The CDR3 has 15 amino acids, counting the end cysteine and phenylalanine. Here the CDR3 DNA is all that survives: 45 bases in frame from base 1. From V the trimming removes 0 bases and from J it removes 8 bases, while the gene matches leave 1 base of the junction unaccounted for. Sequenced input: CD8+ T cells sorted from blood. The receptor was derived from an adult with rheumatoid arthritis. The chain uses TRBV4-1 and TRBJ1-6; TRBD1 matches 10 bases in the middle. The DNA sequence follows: TGCGCCAGCAGCCAAGAGGGACAGGGGTATTCACCCCTCCACTTT. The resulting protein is CASSQEGQGYSPLHF.